The 29 T cell receptor beta chains in this list originate from one sample, sequenced in a study of control samples from healthy donors and cancer patients. Measured with immunoSEQ multiplex PCR; TCRdb has only the in-frame clones, and not every one. The profile covers approximately 180,000 clones, with around 94% appearing a single time and 1.3% to 1.5% taken by the ten largest. Material for sequencing was blood. These receptor sequences come from a woman aged 18 to 35 in good health.

This clone was counted a few times. V and J are TRBV7-9 and TRBJ2-1; a weak D match, TRBD1 (5 bases). This CDR3 has 11 amino acids. The V end was cut by 5 bases, the J end by 9 bases, with 8 bases between. CDR1 is SEHNR and CDR2 is FQNEAQ in the germline V gene (reference sequence). CDR3 region: CASSRRGEQFF. The CDR3 bases are TGTGCCAGCAGCCGAAGGGGTGAGCAGTTCTTC.

This clone came up once. CDR3: CASSGGGENIQYF. CDR3 DNA sequence: TGCGCCAGCAGCGGGGGAGGGGAGAACATTCAGTACTTC. The genes are TRBV5-1 and TRBJ2-4; TRBD2 matches at 7 bases. Germline-derived CDR1 and CDR2 are SGHRS and YFSETQ. After removal of 4 bases from V and 7 bases from J, the junction contained 5 bases not matched to a gene. The CDR3 totals 13 residues. Complete variable domain (other parts from reference TRBV5-1 and TRBJ2-4): KAGVTQTPRYLIKTRGQQVTLSCSPISGHRSVSWYQQTPGQGLQFLFEYFSETQRNKGNFPGRFSGRQFSNSRSEMNVSTLELGDSALYLCASSGGGENIQYFGAGTRLSVL.

The rearrangement uses TRBV4-2 and TRBJ1-5; a weak D match, TRBD1 (5 bases). This CDR3 is built from 16 residues. CDR1 and CDR2 from the germline V gene are LGHNA and YNFKEQ. Trimming removed 0 bases from V and 6 bases from J, with 15 bases in between. CDR3 loop: CASSQDRARESQPQHF. Here the CDR3 DNA reads TGTGCCAGCAGCCAAGATAGAGCCAGGGAAAGTCAGCCCCAGCATTTT.

This chain uses TRBV19 with TRBJ2-7; tentative D call: TRBD1 (5 bases). V lost 4 bases and J 4 bases, leaving 11 bases between the germline ends. Germline CDR1 is LNHDA and CDR2 is SQIVND (reference sequence). The length of the CDR3 is 13 residues. CDR3 in amino acids: CASSTGSPYEQYF. The CDR3 DNA reads TGTGCCAGTAGTACAGGGTCCCCGTACGAGCAGTACTTC.

The CDR3 coding sequence is TGTGCCAGCAGCCCACGACTAGCGGGAAGCAATGAGCAGTTCTTC. Its protein product is CASSPRLAGSNEQFF. This sequence joins TRBV5-6 and TRBJ2-1, with 11 bases identical to TRBD2. This CDR3 is built from 15 residues. With 4 bases clipped from V and 6 bases from J, the junction kept 6 bases outside the gene matches. Germline CDR1 is SGHDT and CDR2 is YYEEEE.

The chain recombines TRBV21-1 with TRBJ1-1. TRBV21-1 represents a pseudogene. This CDR3 has 13 residues. This chain's CDR3 is CASSKIERTEAFF. CDR3 bases: TGTGCCAGCAGCAAAATTGAGCGAACTGAAGCTTTCTTT.

The chain's CDR3 is CASSGTGVVGELFF. The CDR3 DNA reads TGTGCCAGCAGTGGTACAGGGGTCGTCGGGGAGCTGTTTTTT. The gene calls are TRBV2 and TRBJ2-2; 7 bases match TRBD1. Germline CDR1 SNHLY, CDR2 FYNNEI. The CDR3 runs 14 residues. The ends lost 4 bases at V and 7 bases at J; junction bases unmatched: 6.

This chain joins TRBV7-3 and TRBJ1-1; unclear D gene. There are 13 residues in the CDR3. The germline V gene encodes CDR1 SGHTA and CDR2 FQGTGA. Trimming left V 5 bases short and J 8 bases short, with 15 bases between. The CDR3 DNA is TGTGCCAGCAGCCCTCTCGGCGGCCCAGAAGCTTTCTTT. Translated, it gives CASSPLGGPEAFF.

This sequence joins TRBV5-6 and TRBJ2-1, with TRBD1 matching over 8 bases. Germline V gene lookup returns CDR1 SGHDT and CDR2 YYEEEE. CDR3 size: 15 residues. V dropped 4 bases and J dropped 3; count of bases not matched to a gene: 6. The CDR3 coding sequence is TGTGCCAGCAGCCGGGACAGGTTGGACTACAATGAGCAGTTCTTC. Translated, it gives CASSRDRLDYNEQFF. Supplemented by reference TRBV5-6 and TRBJ2-1, the full variable domain reads DAGVTQSPTHLIKTRGQQVTLRCSPKSGHDTVSWYQQALGQGPQFIFQYYEEEERQRGNFPDRFSGHQFPNYSSELNVNALLLGDSALYLCASSRDRLDYNEQFFGPGTRLTVL.

J is TRBJ2-1 and V is TRBV6-5; 12 bases match TRBD2. Germline-derived CDR1 and CDR2 are MNHEY and SVGAGI. The CDR3 is 13 residues long. V shed 7 bases and J 7 bases; nucleotides not matched to a gene: 2. The DNA for the CDR3 is TGTGCCAGCACTACTAGCGGGGGGAATGAGCAGTTCTTC. Translating gives CASTTSGGNEQFF.

Regarding this clone: This CDR3 is also generated by other DNA sequences in the sample. V gene TRBV6-5 combines with J gene TRBJ1-4; tentative D call: TRBD1 (6 bases). Deletions cut 6 bases from V and 7 bases from J, with 12 bases between. Germline CDR1 and CDR2: MNHEY and SVGAGI. The CDR3 runs to 13 residues. CDR3 nucleotide sequence: TGTGCCAGCAGCCGGGGAGGGGGTGAAAAACTGTTTTTT. This translates into CASSRGGGEKLFF.

The chain employs TRBV6-5 and TRBJ1-1; D is ambiguous. The CDR3 runs to 14 residues. Germline values: CDR1 MNHEY, CDR2 SVGAGI. Trimming removed 2 bases from V and 0 bases from J, with 7 bases in between. CDR3 DNA sequence: TGTGCCAGCAGTTACGGGAACCTGAACACTGAAGCTTTCTTT. Its translation is CASSYGNLNTEAFF.

The gene calls are TRBV13 and TRBJ2-3; 11 bases fit TRBD2. V lost 5 bases to trimming and J lost 2 bases; unmatched junction nucleotides: 12. This CDR3 contains 18 residues. Germline CDR1 reads PRHDT; CDR2 reads FYEKMQ (reference sequence). In nucleotides, the CDR3 is TGTGCCAGCAGCCTTGGGGTAGCGGGGGGGCTCTCCACAGATACGCAGTATTTT. Translated: CASSLGVAGGLSTDTQYF.

This chain links TRBV29-1 with TRBJ1-2, with 9 bases that match TRBD1. J was trimmed by 3 bases and V by 7 bases; bases with no gene match: 3. CDR1 is SQVTM and CDR2 is ANQGSEA in the germline V gene. The CDR3 consists of 12 residues. CDR3: CSARTGDYGYTF. The CDR3 coding sequence is TGCAGCGCCCGGACAGGGGACTATGGCTACACCTTC. Supplemented by reference TRBV29-1 and TRBJ1-2, the full variable domain reads SAVISQKPSRDICQRGTSLTIQCQVDSQVTMMFWYRQQPGQSLTLIATANQGSEATYESGFVIDKFPISRPNLTFSTLTVSNMSPEDSSIYLCSARTGDYGYTFGSGTRLTVV.

V and J are TRBV4-3 and TRBJ2-3; TRBD2 agrees at 12 bases. V lost 4 bases and J lost 4; bases outside the gene matches: 3. Germline V gives CDR1 LGHNA, CDR2 YSLEER. This CDR3 has 15 amino acids. The CDR3 spells CASSPSGRGADTQYF. CDR3 nucleotides: TGCGCCAGCAGCCCTAGCGGGAGGGGTGCAGATACGCAGTATTTT.

Details on this clone: At one end the junction does not follow the germline gene, possibly because of a read error. The V and J genes are TRBV7-7 and TRBJ2-3; D is uncertain. Germline lookup yields CDR1 SSHAT and CDR2 FNYEAQ (reference sequence). The CDR3 spans 13 residues. CDR3 nucleotide sequence: TGTGCTAGCAGCCCCCTAAGCACAGATACGCAGTATTTT. Protein: CASSPLSTDTQYF.

The chain links TRBV2 to TRBJ1-5; 7 nucleotides match TRBD1. V was pared by 5 bases and J by 0 bases, with 4 bases of the junction left unmatched. Germline CDR1 is SNHLY and CDR2 is FYNNEI. This CDR3 region has 15 residues. The CDR3 sequence: CASSRQGYSNQPQHF. As DNA, the CDR3 is TGTGCCAGCAGTCGACAGGGATATAGCAATCAGCCCCAGCATTTT.

The rearrangement joins TRBV9 to TRBJ1-6; tentatively, D is TRBD1 (6 bases). V lost 3 bases, J lost 7 bases, and 17 bases lay in between. Germline CDR1 SGDLS, CDR2 YYNGEE. The CDR3 has 16 amino acids. The CDR3 loop reads CASSGKEGDQNSPLHF. The DNA for the CDR3 is TGTGCCAGCAGCGGGAAAGAGGGGGATCAAAATTCACCCCTCCACTTT.

The chain carries TRBV28 and TRBJ1-2; D gene uncertain. Germline V gene data show CDR1 as MDHEN and CDR2 as SYDVKM. The CDR3 covers 11 residues. V was clipped by 8 bases and J by 2 bases, with 6 bases between them. The DNA for the CDR3 is TGTGCCAGCCTATCAAACTATGGCTACACCTTC. It encodes CASLSNYGYTF.

As to this clone: An end of the junction differs from the germline gene, which may be a read error. Other DNA sequences from this sample encode an identical CDR3 as well. The V and J genes are TRBV23-1 and TRBJ1-6; unclear D gene. TRBV23-1 is recorded as an ORF, its role being uncertain. The CDR3 has 14 amino acids. CDR3 in DNA: TGTGCCTGCCGTAGGAGCTCCTATAATTCACCCCTCCACTTT. Its translation is CACRRSSYNSPLHF.

This chain links TRBV4-3 with TRBJ1-2; TRBD1 is a possible D gene (6 bases). Germline CDR1 is LGHNA and CDR2 is YSLEER. V was pared by 4 bases and J by 3 bases, with 18 bases between. CDR3 length equals 16 residues. CDR3 loop: CASSLVGGVIDYGYTF. The CDR3 bases are TGCGCCAGCAGCCTCGTAGGGGGGGTGATCGACTATGGCTACACCTTC.

The chain is built from TRBV11-3 and TRBJ2-7; 11 nucleotides line up with TRBD2. CDR1 is SGHNT, CDR2 YENEEA, per germline. The CDR3 extends over 16 amino acids. The trim removed 3 bases at V and 0 bases at J, leaving 4 bases unmatched. The CDR3 sequence is CASSLGGTSGSYEQYF. CDR3 nucleotide sequence: TGTGCCAGCAGCTTGGGGGGGACTAGCGGCTCCTACGAGCAGTACTTC. The whole variable domain, remainder taken from reference TRBV11-3 and TRBJ2-7, is EAGVVQSPRYKIIEKKQPVAFWCNPISGHNTLYWYLQNLGQGPELLIRYENEEAVDDSQLPKDRFSAERLKGVDSTLKIQPAELGDSAVYLCASSLGGTSGSYEQYFGPGTRLTVT.

The rearrangement links TRBV4-1 to TRBJ2-3; D gene uncertain. The V end lost 1 base, the J end lost 2 bases, and 4 bases lay between the germline ends. The CDR3 is made up of 13 amino acids. CDR1 is MGHRA and CDR2 is YSYEKL in the germline V gene. CDR3 nucleotide sequence: TGCGCCAGCAGCCAAGCAATCACAGATACGCAGTATTTT. Its protein is CASSQAITDTQYF.

The V gene is TRBV13, the J gene TRBJ1-5; 11 bases line up with TRBD1. The J segment lost 4 bases and the V segment lost 0 bases, leaving 2 bases of the junction unmatched. The CDR3 consists of 16 residues. The germline V gene has CDR1 PRHDT and CDR2 FYEKMQ (reference sequence). CDR3 DNA sequence: TGTGCCAGCAGCTTAGGAGGGACAGGGGGTAATCAGCCCCAGCATTTT. It yields the protein CASSLGGTGGNQPQHF.

The sample holds one count of this clone. The chain couples TRBV27 to TRBJ1-2; possibly TRBD1 for D (5 bases). Per the germline V gene, CDR1 is MNHEY and CDR2 is SMNVEV (reference sequence). The CDR3 loop spans 16 amino acids. V shed 0 bases and J shed 5 bases, with 16 bases lying between them. CDR3 amino acids: CASSLSPPAGSYGYTF. CDR3 coding DNA: TGTGCCAGCAGTTTATCCCCCCCGGCAGGGTCTTATGGCTACACCTTC.

The J gene is TRBJ2-5, the V gene TRBV7-9; D is ambiguous. V lost 3 bases and J lost 0, with 8 bases in between. The CDR3 spans 14 residues. Germline assignment: CDR1 SEHNR and CDR2 FQNEAQ (reference sequence). The CDR3 reads CASSFNMNQETQYF. CDR3 coding DNA: TGTGCCAGCAGCTTTAACATGAACCAAGAGACCCAGTACTTC.

The chain combines TRBV5-1 with TRBJ2-5, with D perhaps matching TRBD2 (6 bases). Trimming cost V 9 bases and J 5 bases, with 20 bases left between them. In germline, CDR1 is SGHRS, CDR2 YFSETQ. The CDR3 loop spans 14 amino acids. CDR3 in amino acids: CATSPTGVRETQYF. In DNA form, the CDR3 reads TGCGCCACTTCGCCAACGGGGGTGAGGGAGACCCAGTACTTC.

The V call is TRBV7-3, the J call TRBJ2-1; D ambiguous. The CDR3 sequence is 11 residues long. Germline lookup yields CDR1 SGHTA and CDR2 FQGTGA. Trimming stripped 1 base from V and 10 bases from J, with 5 bases between. CDR3 coding DNA: TGTGCCAGCAGCTTAAGCGGAGAGCAGTTCTTC. Its translation is CASSLSGEQFF. Full variable domain (outside the CDR3, taken from reference TRBV7-3 and TRBJ2-1): GAGVSQTPSNKVTEKGKYVELRCDPISGHTALYWYRQSLGQGPEFLIYFQGTGAADDSGLPNDRFFAVRPEGSVSTLKIQRTERGDSAVYLCASSLSGEQFFGPGTRLTVL.

The J gene is TRBJ1-5, the V gene TRBV4-3, with D uncertain. The CDR3 consists of 16 residues. V lost 1 base to trimming and J lost 7 bases, with 17 bases between them. The germline V gene has CDR1 LGHNA and CDR2 YSLEER. The CDR3 sequence: CASSQGNGKWEQPQHF. The CDR3 DNA sequence: TGCGCCAGCAGCCAAGGGAACGGGAAGTGGGAGCAGCCCCAGCATTTT.